One and the same sample provided the 2 T cell receptor beta chains below, sequenced in a study of cytomegalovirus exposure and HLA in healthy donors. Vbeta (60) and Jbeta (13) primers were used in the PCR. Profiled with immunoSEQ multiplex PCR; TCRdb holds only in-frame clones, not every one. The sample contains some 150,000 clones, about three quarters of which appear only once. Sequencing used PBMCs. All receptors come from a woman aged 25-40 years in good health and CMV-seronegative.

The rearrangement links TRBV5-4 to TRBJ2-1, with D possibly TRBD1 on 6 matching bases. CDR3 length: 16 amino acids. V was cut by 0 bases and J by 1 base, with 11 bases left in between. The germline V gene encodes CDR1 SGHNT and CDR2 YYREEE (reference sequence). The CDR3 nucleotides read TGTGCCAGCAGCTTGGCCCAGGGGTGGTCCTACAATGAGCAGTTCTTC. This sequence encodes CASSLAQGWSYNEQFF.

This clone was counted between two and nine times. CDR3: CASRTTSGGWQETQYF. As DNA, the CDR3 is TGTGCCAGCAGGACAACTAGCGGGGGATGGCAAGAGACCCAGTACTTC. The genes are TRBV27 and TRBJ2-5; TRBD2 agrees at 11 bases. Germline-derived CDR1 and CDR2 are MNHEY and SMNVEV (reference sequence). V lost 6 bases to trimming and J lost 2 bases; unmatched junction nucleotides: 8. This CDR3 is 16 amino acids long.